These 23 T cell receptor beta chains share one sample of origin, sequenced in a study of blood T cell repertoires in COVID-19. Sequenced by immunoSEQ multiplex PCR; TCRdb stores in-frame clones only, minus some. The sample has 35,000 to 45,000 clones, roughly 84% seen once. The sequencing input was peripheral blood. These receptors originate from a human donor in a cohort sampled during active COVID-19.

The chain joins TRBV7-2 to TRBJ2-3, with 7 bases lining up with TRBD2. With V trimmed by 6 bases and J by 1 base, 4 bases remained unmatched. The CDR3 spans 14 residues. CDR1 and CDR2 (germline): SGHTA, FQGNSA. This CDR3 reads CASRMAGGTDTQYF. The CDR3 coding sequence is TGTGCCAGCAGGATGGCGGGGGGCACAGATACGCAGTATTTT.

The chain combines TRBV5-1 with TRBJ1-1; possibly TRBD1 for D (5 bases). Trimming cost V 4 bases and J 3 bases, with 16 bases left between them. Germline V CDR1 and CDR2: SGHRS, YFSETQ. The length of the CDR3 is 15 residues. The CDR3 coding sequence is TGCGCCAGCAGCCGCCTGGGCAGGGTGGACACTGAAGCTTTCTTT. Protein product: CASSRLGRVDTEAFF.

The V call is TRBV7-3, the J call TRBJ2-1; 10 bases are a match to TRBD2. Germline V gene sequence: CDR1 SGHTA, CDR2 FQGTGA. The CDR3 spans 14 residues. The V and J ends lost 5 bases and 9 bases, in that order; junction bases with no gene match: 7. CDR3 sequence reads: CASSTSGGAGEQFF. DNA of the CDR3: TGTGCCAGCAGCACCAGCGGGGGGGCCGGTGAGCAGTTCTTC.

This chain links TRBV14 with TRBJ2-3; 7 bases align to TRBD2. From germline, CDR1 is SGHDN and CDR2 FVKESK. After removal of 0 bases from V and 7 bases from J, the junction contained 7 bases not matched to a gene. The CDR3 extends over 15 amino acids. The CDR3 DNA sequence: TGTGCCAGCAGCCAAGATTCCACTAGCGTACATACGCAGTATTTT. This codes for CASSQDSTSVHTQYF.

The rearrangement joins TRBV6-6 to TRBJ2-3; 7 nucleotides match TRBD2. Germline CDR1 is MNHNY and CDR2 is SVGAGI (reference sequence). Losses at the gene ends were 3 bases for V and 6 bases for J; bases not matched to a gene: 6. This CDR3 is built from 14 residues. The CDR3 loop reads CASSYQGEGDTQYF. The DNA for the CDR3 is TGTGCCAGCAGTTATCAAGGGGAGGGGGATACGCAGTATTTT.

The genes are TRBV11-3 and TRBJ2-1, with 11 bases matching TRBD2. Germline CDR1 is SGHNT and CDR2 is YENEEA. There are 14 residues in the CDR3. J was trimmed by 11 bases and V by 5 bases; bases with no gene match: 8. The CDR3 reads CASSHPLAGGKQFF. In nucleotides, the CDR3 is TGTGCCAGCAGCCACCCTCTAGCGGGGGGTAAGCAGTTCTTC.

This chain links TRBV7-3 with TRBJ1-1; 9 positions match TRBD1. This CDR3 is 14 amino acids long. V lost 5 bases, J lost 6 bases, and 7 bases stayed unmatched. Germline V gene data show CDR1 as SGHTA and CDR2 as FQGTGA. The CDR3, as DNA: TGTGCCAGCAGCCAGGGGGACAGGGCCGCTGAAGCTTTCTTT. Translating it yields CASSQGDRAAEAFF.

V gene TRBV5-6 combines with J gene TRBJ2-3; 11 bases are shared with TRBD2. The V gene's germline CDR1 is SGHDT and CDR2 YYEEEE. V lost 1 base and J lost 6; bases outside the gene matches: 13. CDR3 size: 18 residues. The CDR3 spells CASSLFSGGGPARDTQYF. In DNA form, the CDR3 reads TGTGCCAGCAGCTTGTTTAGCGGGGGGGGCCCGGCGAGGGATACGCAGTATTTT.

V is TRBV30 and J is TRBJ1-5; the D is unclear. Trimming removed 3 bases from V and 6 bases from J, with 9 bases in between. CDR3 length: 12 residues. In germline, CDR1 is GTSNPN, CDR2 SVGIG (reference sequence). As DNA, the CDR3 is TGTGCCTGGAGACGGGAGGCTCAGCCCCAGCATTTT. The encoded protein is CAWRREAQPQHF.

As for this clone: Other DNA sequences from this sample encode an identical CDR3 as well. V gene TRBV19 combines with J gene TRBJ2-1; no reliable D call. The CDR3 has 14 amino acids. Per the germline V gene, CDR1 is LNHDA and CDR2 is SQIVND (reference sequence). V lost 4 bases, J lost 4 bases, and 11 bases lay in between. The CDR3 loop is CASSTDSDYNEQFF. The CDR3 coding sequence is TGTGCCAGTAGTACCGACTCGGATTACAATGAGCAGTTCTTC. Looking up the rest from reference TRBV19 and TRBJ2-1 gives the full variable domain: DGGITQSPKYLFRKEGQNVTLSCEQNLNHDAMYWYRQDPGQGLRLIYYSQIVNDFQKGDIAEGYSVSREKKESFPLTVTSAQKNPTAFYLCASSTDSDYNEQFFGPGTRLTVL.

The rearrangement joins TRBV19 to TRBJ2-1, with 7 bases matching TRBD1. V gave up 5 bases and J gave up 8 bases; unmatched junction bases: 12. CDR3 length equals 15 residues. CDR1 and CDR2 (germline): LNHDA, SQIVND (reference sequence). This CDR3 is CASSPLTGRRDEQFF. The CDR3 nucleotides read TGTGCCAGTAGTCCCTTGACAGGGAGAAGGGATGAGCAGTTCTTC.

V is TRBV6-4 and J is TRBJ2-5; D perhaps matches TRBD1 (6 bases). CDR3 length: 13 amino acids. Germline CDR1 reads MRHNA; CDR2 reads SNTAGT. V lost 4 bases and J lost 7, with 13 bases in between. The CDR3 bases are TGTGCCAGCAGTGTGAACAGGGTCGGGACCCAGTACTTC. It translates to CASSVNRVGTQYF.

The chain employs TRBV3-1 (or the pseudogene TRBV3-2) and TRBJ1-1; D perhaps matches TRBD1 (5 bases). The germline V and J ends were trimmed by 3 bases and 1 base, with 6 bases remaining between them. The CDR3 has 13 residues. Germline CDR1 is LGHDT and CDR2 is YNNKEL (reference sequence). In DNA, the CDR3 is TGTGCCAGCAGCCACGGGGGGAACACTGAAGCTTTCTTT. Translating it yields CASSHGGNTEAFF.

The J gene is TRBJ2-7, the V gene TRBV7-6, with 10 bases lining up with TRBD1. CDR3 length: 15 amino acids. From germline, CDR1 is SGHVS and CDR2 FNYEAQ. V shed 3 bases and J 5 bases; nucleotides not matched to a gene: 7. The DNA for the CDR3 is TGTGCCAGCAGCTTTGGACAGGGGGTTATCAACGAGCAGTACTTC. Amino acid sequence: CASSFGQGVINEQYF.

This clone appeared once. The chain employs TRBV5-4 and TRBJ2-1; possibly TRBD1 for D (5 bases). The germline V and J ends were trimmed by 3 bases and 4 bases, with 20 bases remaining between them. The CDR3 consists of 17 residues. Germline values: CDR1 SGHNT, CDR2 YYREEE (reference sequence). CDR3 sequence: CASSSRQNILLYNEQFF. The CDR3 DNA follows: TGTGCCAGCAGCTCCCGACAGAATATCTTATTATACAATGAGCAGTTCTTC.

This clone was counted once. The chain is built from TRBV5-1 and TRBJ2-5; tentative D call: TRBD2 (6 bases). The germline V and J ends were trimmed by 6 bases and 5 bases, with 14 bases remaining between them. The CDR3 runs to 13 residues. In germline, CDR1 is SGHRS, CDR2 YFSETQ. CDR3 in amino acids: CASKLSGDETQYF. The CDR3 DNA follows: TGCGCCAGCAAGCTGTCGGGGGATGAGACCCAGTACTTC.

V is TRBV6-5 and J is TRBJ1-5; D gene uncertain. Germline V gene data show CDR1 as MNHEY and CDR2 as SVGAGI. Trimming shortened V by 0 bases and J by 0 bases, and 6 bases separated the two germline ends. The CDR3 runs 15 residues. CDR3 protein: CASSYSSVSNQPQHF. CDR3 DNA sequence: TGTGCCAGCAGTTACTCTTCCGTTAGCAATCAGCCCCAGCATTTT.

The J gene is TRBJ2-7, the V gene TRBV29-1; 7 bases align to TRBD1. Germline V lookup: CDR1 SQVTM, CDR2 ANQGSEA. There are 13 residues in the CDR3. Trimming removed 6 bases from V and 1 base from J; junction bases left unmatched: 6. CDR3 in amino acids: CSVGTGQSYEQYF. The CDR3 DNA reads as TGCAGCGTCGGGACGGGACAGTCCTACGAGCAGTACTTC.

This sequence joins TRBV7-6 and TRBJ1-1, with 9 positions matching TRBD1. The CDR3 length is 17 residues. Losses at the gene ends were 5 bases for V and 4 bases for J; bases not matched to a gene: 14. The germline gives CDR1 SGHVS, CDR2 FNYEAQ. The CDR3 region has the DNA TGTGCCAGCAGCCGAATTGGACAGGGGAGTATCAGCACTGAAGCTTTCTTT. Residues: CASSRIGQGSISTEAFF. Full variable domain (missing parts from reference TRBV7-6 and TRBJ1-1): GAGVSQSPRYKVTKRGQDVALRCDPISGHVSLYWYRQALGQGPEFLTYFNYEAQQDKSGLPNDRFSAERPEGSISTLTIQRTEQRDSAMYRCASSRIGQGSISTEAFFGQGTRLTVV.

The rearrangement uses TRBV5-1 and TRBJ2-7; TRBD1 aligns across 8 bases. V lost 2 bases to trimming and J lost 4 bases; unmatched junction nucleotides: 5. The CDR3 has 14 amino acids. The germline V gene has CDR1 SGHRS and CDR2 YFSETQ. CDR3 bases: TGCGCCAGCAGCTTCGGGACAGGCCGGTACGAGCAGTACTTC. It is translated as CASSFGTGRYEQYF.

The chain carries TRBV18 and TRBJ2-3; maybe TRBD1 (6 bases). The CDR3 contains 18 residues. CDR1 is KGHSH, CDR2 LQKENI, per germline. With 3 bases removed from V and 0 bases from J, the gap between germline ends came to 19 bases. CDR3 amino acids: CASSPRQGGYSSTDTQYF. The DNA for the CDR3 is TGTGCCAGCTCACCTCGACAAGGGGGTTACTCTAGCACAGATACGCAGTATTTT.

The V and J genes are TRBV7-9 and TRBJ1-5, with D unclear. The CDR3 is made up of 13 amino acids. The germline V gene has CDR1 SEHNR and CDR2 FQNEAQ (reference sequence). The V and J ends lost 4 bases and 6 bases respectively, with 10 bases between them. The CDR3: CASSYNLVQPQHF. CDR3 DNA: TGTGCCAGCAGCTACAATTTGGTTCAGCCCCAGCATTTT.

The rearrangement uses TRBV18 and TRBJ1-2; perhaps TRBD1 as D (5 bases). The CDR3 is made up of 12 amino acids. In germline, CDR1 is KGHSH, CDR2 LQKENI. The V gene lost 2 bases and the J gene lost 10 bases, with 11 bases spanning the gap. CDR3 nucleotides: TGTGCCAGCTCACCAAGTGGAGGGGTCTACACCTTC. Encoded protein: CASSPSGGVYTF.